The table lists the clone carrying this T cell receptor beta chain with a few counts. This entry comes from a study of T cells after yellow fever vaccination. TCRdb reanalysed the 5' RACE reads using MiXCR and keeps one entry per CDR3 protein. This sample has 350,000 to 450,000 distinct CDR3 sequences, with about 17% found just once. Germline V CDR1 and CDR2: SQVTM, ANQGSEA. Between the trimmed V and J ends, which lost 2 bases and 0 bases, there was a span of 10 bases. This CDR3 comprises 14 residues. This chain joins TRBV29-1 and TRBJ1-1; D is uncertain. This TCR was sampled from a man aged 18 to 30 who received the YFV17D yellow fever vaccine. The material sequenced was PBMCs, taken before the yellow fever booster vaccination. The CDR3 coding sequence is TGCAGCGTTGAATCGGCGGTAATGAACACTGAAGCTTTCTTT. Translated: CSVESAVMNTEAFF.